This T cell receptor (beta chain) emerged from a study of cytomegalovirus exposure and HLA in healthy donors. Study-level points and caveats: CMV serostatus was the only immune exposure information that was available.

Primers included in the PCR were 60 Vbeta and 13 Jbeta primers. The data were produced by immunoSEQ multiplex PCR, yet TCRdb's version contains in-frame clones alone and is incomplete. The data hold under 150,000 clones, with roughly 84% observed a single time. Of note for this clone: Its antigen is not known.

The CDR3 covers 14 residues. Between the trimmed V and J ends, which lost 4 bases and 0 bases, there was a span of 11 bases. The TCR was taken from a girl aged 2-10 years in good health and CMV-seronegative. Specimen: PBMCs. The chain is built from TRBV5-3 and TRBJ2-7, with D perhaps matching TRBD1 (6 bases). TRBV5-3 is an ORF; its function is uncertain. CDR3 coding DNA: TGTGCCAGAAGCCCGGGACATCTCTCCTACGAGCAGTACTTC. Encoded protein: CARSPGHLSYEQYF.